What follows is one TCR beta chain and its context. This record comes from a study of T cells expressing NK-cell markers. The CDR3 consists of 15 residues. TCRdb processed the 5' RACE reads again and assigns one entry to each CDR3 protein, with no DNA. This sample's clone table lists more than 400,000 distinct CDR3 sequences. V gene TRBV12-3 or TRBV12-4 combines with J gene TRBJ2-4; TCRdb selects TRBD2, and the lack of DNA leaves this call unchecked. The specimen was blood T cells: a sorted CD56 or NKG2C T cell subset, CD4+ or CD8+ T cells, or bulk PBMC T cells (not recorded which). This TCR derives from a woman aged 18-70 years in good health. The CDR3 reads CASSLHSGQGNIQYF.